A single T cell receptor beta chain is shown here with its context. This specimen comes from a study of blood T cell repertoires in COVID-19. Study summary: The United States, Italy and Spain provided the acute and convalescent COVID-19 samples. From T cells, B-cell-depleted T cells, or PBMCs came the material, which was cDNA or gDNA.

Germline trimming cut 6 bases from V and 2 bases from J; bases unmatched to any gene: 9. The CDR3 length is 16 residues. CDR1 and CDR2 (germline): SQVTM, ANQGSEA. How the authors handled the data: Nucleated cell number was recorded as an estimate derived from reference gene primer amplification. Assay used: immunoSEQ multiplex PCR; TCRdb lists only in-frame clones, some missing. V, J and clone size are those of that table, while D and trimming were read from the DNA. The sample records 250,000 to 300,000 clones, roughly 86% being singletons. The source material was peripheral blood. The receptor's source is a man aged 18-30 years with active or convalescent COVID-19. The gene calls are TRBV29-1 and TRBJ2-7, with TRBD2 matching 14 bases. The CDR3 reads CSVGRSGLAGAYEQYF. The DNA of the CDR3 is TGCAGCGTCGGACGGTCGGGACTAGCGGGGGCCTACGAGCAGTACTTC.